The 19 T cell receptor beta chains below all came from one sample that was sequenced in a study of blood T cell repertoires in COVID-19. TCRdb keeps only in-frame clones here, not all; method: immunoSEQ multiplex PCR. This sample carries roughly 190,000 clones, about 88% of them seen once, and the ten largest clones take 7%. The sequencing sample was made of peripheral blood. These receptors were collected from a woman older than 75 in a cohort sampled during active or convalescent COVID-19.

This clone was counted only a few times. The J gene is TRBJ2-1, the V gene TRBV9, with a possible D match to TRBD2 (6 bases). Germline CDR1 and CDR2: SGDLS and YYNGEE. The CDR3 is 15 residues long. Trimming removed 0 bases at V and 3 bases at J, with 10 bases between. CDR3 nucleotide sequence: TGTGCCAGCAGCGTAGACGGGAGCGGCTACAATGAGCAGTTCTTC. Protein product: CASSVDGSGYNEQFF. The full variable domain, rest sourced from reference TRBV9 and TRBJ2-1, is DSGVTQTPKHLITATGQRVTLRCSPRSGDLSVYWYQQSLDQGLQFLIQYYNGEERAKGNILERFSAQQFPDLHSELNLSSLELGDSALYFCASSVDGSGYNEQFFGPGTRLTVL.

This clone has only one observation. The chain employs TRBV3-1 (or the pseudogene TRBV3-2) and TRBJ2-4; tentative D call: TRBD2 (5 bases). V lost 10 bases and J 0 bases, leaving 16 bases between the germline ends. The CDR3 contains 15 residues. Germline CDR1 is LGHDT and CDR2 is YNNKEL (reference sequence). CDR3 sequence (DNA): TGTGCCACCGCTAGGGAGTTTCTAGCCAAAAACATTCAGTACTTC. Residues: CATAREFLAKNIQYF.

V is TRBV20-1 and J is TRBJ1-3, with a tentative D call TRBD1 (5 bases). Trimming shortened V by 3 bases and J by 0 bases, and 12 bases separated the two germline ends. CDR1 is DFQATT, CDR2 SNEGSKA, per germline (reference sequence). The CDR3 extends over 15 amino acids. The CDR3 DNA reads TGCAGTGCTAGTCCGGGGACTAGCTCTGGAAACACCATATATTTT. This gives the protein CSASPGTSSGNTIYF.

V is TRBV7-8 and J is TRBJ1-1; 7 bases map to TRBD1. V trimming: 1 base; J trimming: 0 bases; junction bases outside the gene matches: 5. Germline lookup yields CDR1 SGHVS and CDR2 FQNEAQ. The CDR3 has 16 residues. The CDR3: CASSLGTGTVNTEAFF. Here the CDR3 DNA reads TGTGCCAGCAGCTTAGGGACCGGGACAGTGAACACTGAAGCTTTCTTT. Using reference TRBV7-8 and TRBJ1-1 for the parts outside the CDR3, the full variable domain is GAGVSQSPRYKVAKRGQDVALRCDPISGHVSLFWYQQALGQGPEFLTYFQNEAQLDKSGLPSDRFFAERPEGSVSTLKIQRTQQEDSAVYLCASSLGTGTVNTEAFFGQGTRLTVV.

This chain connects TRBV27 to TRBJ2-7; D gene uncertain. This CDR3 is built from 16 residues. Deletions cut 2 bases from V and 3 bases from J, with 17 bases between. Looked up from germline, CDR1 is MNHEY and CDR2 is SMNVEV (reference sequence). The DNA for the CDR3 is TGTGCCAGCAGTTTAATAGCTAGTCCTGCCAACTACGAGCAGTACGTC. It codes for CASSLIASPANYEQYV.

The chain couples TRBV12-3 or TRBV12-4 to TRBJ2-1; TRBD2 might be the D (5 bases). The CDR3 has 12 residues. V lost 6 bases, J lost 7 bases, and 10 bases lay in between. As DNA, the CDR3 is TGTGCCAGCAGCCCTCTAGCTAATGAGCAGTTCTTC. It yields the protein CASSPLANEQFF.

The chain uses TRBV7-2 and TRBJ1-5; TRBD1 might be the D (5 bases). Trimming took 6 bases from V and 1 from J, leaving 19 bases between them. This CDR3 is 17 amino acids long. Germline CDR1 SGHTA, CDR2 FQGNSA. CDR3 in DNA: TGTGCCAGCAGACTCCGGGGGGTGGGGTGGAGCAATCAGCCCCAGCATTTT. Amino acid sequence: CASRLRGVGWSNQPQHF.

The rearrangement uses TRBV28 and TRBJ1-5, with 9 bases identical to TRBD1. Germline CDR1 MDHEN, CDR2 SYDVKM. V gave up 5 bases and J gave up 4 bases; unmatched junction bases: 3. This CDR3 has 14 residues. In DNA, the CDR3 is TGTGCCAGCAGTCCCGGGACAGGGAATCAGCCCCAGCATTTT. Protein: CASSPGTGNQPQHF.

This chain connects TRBV7-2 to TRBJ2-3, with 15 bases aligning to TRBD2. CDR1 is SGHTA and CDR2 is FQGNSA in the germline V gene. J lost 6 bases, V lost 5 bases, and 9 bases had no gene match. This CDR3 has 17 amino acids. This CDR3 reads CASSQGTSGGRGDTQYF. CDR3 nucleotides: TGTGCCAGCAGCCAGGGGACTAGCGGGGGGAGAGGCGATACGCAGTATTTT.

The rearrangement links TRBV27 to TRBJ1-3; D is perhaps TRBD1 (5 bases). The CDR3 consists of 16 residues. Trimming took off 5 bases at V and 2 bases at J, with 16 bases between the two ends. Germline CDR1 MNHEY, CDR2 SMNVEV (reference sequence). The CDR3 protein is CASSAMRPGAGNTIYF. The CDR3 DNA follows: TGTGCCAGCAGTGCCATGCGGCCGGGGGCTGGAAACACCATATATTTT.

The chain has TRBV4-3 and TRBJ2-3; 9 nucleotides match TRBD2. Germline trimming cut 1 base from V and 2 bases from J; bases unmatched to any gene: 4. In germline, CDR1 is LGHNA, CDR2 YSLEER. This CDR3 contains 16 residues. CDR3 region: CASSQGSGGDTDTQYF. The CDR3 nucleotides read TGCGCCAGCAGCCAAGGTAGCGGGGGCGACACAGATACGCAGTATTTT.

The chain employs TRBV13 and TRBJ2-5; D might be TRBD1 (5 bases). V shed 8 bases and J shed 3 bases, with 13 bases lying between them. The length of the CDR3 is 13 residues. Germline-derived CDR1 and CDR2 are PRHDT and FYEKMQ (reference sequence). The CDR3 loop reads CASLIGVEETQYF. The DNA of the CDR3 is TGTGCCAGCCTCATAGGGGTAGAAGAGACCCAGTACTTC.

In its sample, this clone was seen a few times. The chain uses TRBV19 and TRBJ1-5; D remains ambiguous. Per germline, CDR1 LNHDA and CDR2 SQIVND (reference sequence). The CDR3 contains 15 residues. V was cut by 7 bases and J by 0 bases, with 13 bases left in between. CDR3 amino acids: CASTLDTVSNQPQHF. The CDR3 region has the DNA TGTGCCAGTACCCTCGATACAGTTAGCAATCAGCCCCAGCATTTT.

The chain uses TRBV4-1 and TRBJ2-1, with 9 bases fitting TRBD1. The CDR3 is 17 amino acids. Looked up from germline, CDR1 is MGHRA and CDR2 is YSYEKL. The trim removed 3 bases at V and 6 bases at J, leaving 12 bases unmatched. This CDR3 reads CASSHIRGQGLGNEQFF. CDR3 sequence (DNA): TGCGCCAGCAGCCATATCCGAGGACAGGGGCTCGGCAATGAGCAGTTCTTC.

This clone was seen more than once but under ten times. V and J are TRBV5-1 and TRBJ1-1; perhaps TRBD1 as D (6 bases). CDR3 length: 15 residues. Germline CDR1 SGHRS, CDR2 YFSETQ. V gave up 2 bases and J gave up 0 bases, with 11 bases separating them. Here the CDR3 reads CASSFEDRMNTEAFF. CDR3 sequence (DNA): TGCGCCAGCAGCTTTGAAGACAGGATGAACACTGAAGCTTTCTTT.

This rearrangement joins TRBV6-5 to TRBJ1-1; D perhaps matches TRBD1 (5 bases). Looked up from germline, CDR1 is MNHEY and CDR2 is SVGAGI. CDR3 size: 15 residues. V dropped 2 bases and J dropped 2 bases, with 12 bases sitting between them. CDR3 sequence reads: CASSYGATVNTEAFF. In DNA form, the CDR3 reads TGTGCCAGCAGTTACGGGGCGACAGTTAACACTGAAGCTTTCTTT.

The chain employs TRBV13 and TRBJ2-2; TRBD2 agrees at 8 bases. The germline gives CDR1 PRHDT, CDR2 FYEKMQ (reference sequence). The junction had 7 bases not matched to a gene; V was cut back by 0 bases and J by 1 base. CDR3 size: 18 residues. The CDR3 protein is CASSLGLAVLLNTGELFF. The DNA for the CDR3 is TGTGCCAGCAGCTTAGGACTAGCGGTACTCTTGAACACCGGGGAGCTGTTTTTT.

In this sample, this clone turned up once. The rearrangement uses TRBV11-2 and TRBJ2-7; D possibly corresponds to TRBD1 (7 bases). This CDR3 has 14 amino acids. From germline, CDR1 is SGHAT and CDR2 FQNNGV. V dropped 4 bases and J dropped 6 bases, with 16 bases sitting between them. The CDR3: CASSSPRGAGEQYF. The CDR3 DNA reads TGTGCCAGCAGCTCCCCCAGGGGGGCTGGCGAGCAGTACTTC.

The rearrangement uses TRBV28 and TRBJ1-5; D uncertain. The CDR3 runs to 15 residues. V was clipped by 7 bases and J by 0 bases, with 13 bases between them. In germline, CDR1 is MDHEN, CDR2 SYDVKM. CDR3 nucleotides: TGTGCCAGCAACTCCGTCGCATATAGCAATCAGCCCCAGCATTTT. Protein: CASNSVAYSNQPQHF.